The clone carrying this T cell receptor beta chain occurred a few times. Antigen specificity is unknown. The V end was cut by 1 base, the J end by 4 bases, with 13 bases between. Germline V gene lookup returns CDR1 SGHTA and CDR2 FQGNSA. The CDR3 extends over 15 amino acids. TCRdb processed the 5' RACE reads anew with MiXCR; each CDR3 protein has one entry. The sample holds 350,000 to 550,000 distinct CDR3 sequences, 25% to 30% seen once. The record originates from a study of CD8 T cells in ankylosing spondylitis. The study's findings and limits: A TCR beta motif of eight highly homologous variants appeared characteristic of ankylosing spondylitis blood.

Specimen: blood, either unsorted or a sorted T cell fraction (not recorded which). The chain links TRBV7-2 to TRBJ1-2; no clear D gene. This receptor was identified in a male donor with ankylosing spondylitis. CDR3 protein: CASSLVGPGAYGYTF. In DNA, the CDR3 is TGTGCCAGCAGCTTAGTCGGTCCAGGCGCCTATGGCTACACCTTC.